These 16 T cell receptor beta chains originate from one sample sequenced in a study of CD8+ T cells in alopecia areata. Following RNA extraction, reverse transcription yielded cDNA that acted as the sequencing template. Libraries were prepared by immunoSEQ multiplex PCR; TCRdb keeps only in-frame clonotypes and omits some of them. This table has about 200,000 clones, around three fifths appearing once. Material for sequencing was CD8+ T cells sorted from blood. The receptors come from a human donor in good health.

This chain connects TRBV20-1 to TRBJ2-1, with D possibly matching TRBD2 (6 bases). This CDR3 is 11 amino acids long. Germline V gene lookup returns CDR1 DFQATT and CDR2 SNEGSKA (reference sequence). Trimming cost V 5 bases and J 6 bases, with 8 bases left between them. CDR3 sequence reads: CSAPGGNEQFF. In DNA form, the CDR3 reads TGCAGTGCTCCCGGGGGCAATGAGCAGTTCTTC.

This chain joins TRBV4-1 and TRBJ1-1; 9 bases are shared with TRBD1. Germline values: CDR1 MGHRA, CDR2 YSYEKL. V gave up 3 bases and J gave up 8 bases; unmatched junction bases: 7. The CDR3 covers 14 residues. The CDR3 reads CASSHGQGRTEAFF. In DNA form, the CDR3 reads TGCGCCAGCAGCCATGGACAGGGGCGTACGGAAGCTTTCTTT.

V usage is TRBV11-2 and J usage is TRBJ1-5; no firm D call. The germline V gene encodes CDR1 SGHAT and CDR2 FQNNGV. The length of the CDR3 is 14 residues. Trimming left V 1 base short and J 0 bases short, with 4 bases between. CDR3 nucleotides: TGTGCCAGCAGCTTAGGAGATAGCAATCAGCCCCAGCATTTT. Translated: CASSLGDSNQPQHF.

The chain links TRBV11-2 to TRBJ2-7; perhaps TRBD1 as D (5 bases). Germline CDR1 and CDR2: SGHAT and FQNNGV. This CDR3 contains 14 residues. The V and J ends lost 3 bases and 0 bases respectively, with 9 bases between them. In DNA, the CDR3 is TGTGCCAGCAGCTTGTCCCAGGGCTCCTACGAGCAGTACTTC. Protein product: CASSLSQGSYEQYF.

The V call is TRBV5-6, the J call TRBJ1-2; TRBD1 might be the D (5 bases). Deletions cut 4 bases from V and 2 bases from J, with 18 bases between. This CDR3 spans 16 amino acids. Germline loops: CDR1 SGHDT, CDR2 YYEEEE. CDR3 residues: CASSPDGGANNYGYTF. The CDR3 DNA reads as TGTGCCAGCAGCCCGGATGGAGGGGCGAACAACTATGGCTACACCTTC.

CDR3 nucleotides: TGCGCCAGCAGAACAAGGGACAGCAATCAGCCCCAGCATTTT. Translating it yields CASRTRDSNQPQHF. The chain couples TRBV23-1 to TRBJ1-5; possibly TRBD1 for D (5 bases). TRBV23-1 counts as an open reading frame of uncertain function. V shed 6 bases and J shed 1 base, with 10 bases lying between them. The CDR3 is made up of 14 amino acids.

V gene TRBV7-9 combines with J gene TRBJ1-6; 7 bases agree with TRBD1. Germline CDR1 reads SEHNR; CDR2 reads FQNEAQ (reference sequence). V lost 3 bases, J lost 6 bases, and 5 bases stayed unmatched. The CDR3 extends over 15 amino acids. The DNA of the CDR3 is TGTGCCAGCAGCTTCACAGGGGCGACTAATTCACCCCTCCACTTT. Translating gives CASSFTGATNSPLHF.

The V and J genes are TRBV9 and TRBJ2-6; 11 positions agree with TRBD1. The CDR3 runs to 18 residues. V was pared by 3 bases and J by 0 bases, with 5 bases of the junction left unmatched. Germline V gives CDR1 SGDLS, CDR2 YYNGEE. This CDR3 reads CASSDRGQGVSGANVLTF. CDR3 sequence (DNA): TGTGCCAGCAGCGACCGGGGACAGGGGGTCTCTGGGGCCAACGTCCTGACTTTC.

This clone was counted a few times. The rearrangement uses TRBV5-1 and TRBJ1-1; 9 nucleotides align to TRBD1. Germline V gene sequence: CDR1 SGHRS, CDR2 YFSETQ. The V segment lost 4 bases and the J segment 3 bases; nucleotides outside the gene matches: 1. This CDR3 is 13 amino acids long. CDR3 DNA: TGCGCCAGCAGCGGGGACAGGGACACTGAAGCTTTCTTT. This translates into CASSGDRDTEAFF.

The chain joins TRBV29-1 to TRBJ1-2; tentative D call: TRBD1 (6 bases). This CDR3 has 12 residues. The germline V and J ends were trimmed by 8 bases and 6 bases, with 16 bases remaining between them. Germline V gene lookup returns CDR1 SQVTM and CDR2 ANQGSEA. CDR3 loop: CSLERGANGYTF. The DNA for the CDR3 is TGCAGCCTCGAGAGGGGGGCTAATGGCTACACCTTC.

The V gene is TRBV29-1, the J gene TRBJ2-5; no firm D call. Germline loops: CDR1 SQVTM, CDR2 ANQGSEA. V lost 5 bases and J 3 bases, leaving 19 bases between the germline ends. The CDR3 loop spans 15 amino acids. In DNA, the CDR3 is TGCAGCGTTTTGGCCACCCGGGCCAGTAAAGAGACCCAGTACTTC. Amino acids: CSVLATRASKETQYF. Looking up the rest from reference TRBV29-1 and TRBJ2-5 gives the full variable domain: SAVISQKPSRDICQRGTSLTIQCQVDSQVTMMFWYRQQPGQSLTLIATANQGSEATYESGFVIDKFPISRPNLTFSTLTVSNMSPEDSSIYLCSVLATRASKETQYFGPGTRLLVL.

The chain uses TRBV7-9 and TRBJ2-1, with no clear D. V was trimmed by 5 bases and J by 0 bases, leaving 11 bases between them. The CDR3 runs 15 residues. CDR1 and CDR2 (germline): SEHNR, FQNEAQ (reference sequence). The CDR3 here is CASSQDLSSYNEQFF. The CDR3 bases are TGTGCCAGCAGCCAAGATCTAAGCTCCTACAATGAGCAGTTCTTC. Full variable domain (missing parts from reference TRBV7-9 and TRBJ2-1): DTGVSQNPRHKITKRGQNVTFRCDPISEHNRLYWYRQTLGQGPEFLTYFQNEAQLEKSRLLSDRFSAERPKGSFSTLEIQRTEQGDSAMYLCASSQDLSSYNEQFFGPGTRLTVL.

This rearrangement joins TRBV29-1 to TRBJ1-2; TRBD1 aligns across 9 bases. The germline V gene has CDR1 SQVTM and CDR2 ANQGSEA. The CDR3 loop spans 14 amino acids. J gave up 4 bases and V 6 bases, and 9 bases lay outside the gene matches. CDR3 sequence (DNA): TGCAGCGTCCCGGACAGGGGACCATTCTATGGCTACACCTTC. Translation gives CSVPDRGPFYGYTF.

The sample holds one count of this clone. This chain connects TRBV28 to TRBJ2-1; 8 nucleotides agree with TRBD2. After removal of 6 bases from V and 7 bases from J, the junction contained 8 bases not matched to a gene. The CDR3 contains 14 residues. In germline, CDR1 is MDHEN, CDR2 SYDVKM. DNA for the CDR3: TGTGCCAGCAGCCTGGGACTAGGGGGAAATGAGCAGTTCTTC. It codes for CASSLGLGGNEQFF.

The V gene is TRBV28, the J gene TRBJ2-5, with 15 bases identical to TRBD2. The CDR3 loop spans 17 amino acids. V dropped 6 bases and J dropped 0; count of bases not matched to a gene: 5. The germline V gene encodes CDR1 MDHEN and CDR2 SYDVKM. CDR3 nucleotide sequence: TGTGCCAGCAGCTCGGGACTAGCGGGGGGCGACCAAGAGACCCAGTACTTC. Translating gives CASSSGLAGGDQETQYF. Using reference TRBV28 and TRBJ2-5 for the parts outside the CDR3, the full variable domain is DVKVTQSSRYLVKRTGEKVFLECVQDMDHENMFWYRQDPGLGLRLIYFSYDVKMKEKGDIPEGYSVSREKKERFSLILESASTNQTSMYLCASSSGLAGGDQETQYFGPGTRLLVL.

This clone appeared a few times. The CDR3 DNA reads TGTGCCAGCAGTTTGAAAACAGGGAAGCCTAATGAAAAACTGTTTTTT. Protein: CASSLKTGKPNEKLFF. The V call is TRBV27, the J call TRBJ1-4, with D possibly being TRBD1 (6 bases). CDR3 size: 16 residues. Germline CDR1 MNHEY, CDR2 SMNVEV (reference sequence). Between the trimmed V and J ends, which lost 3 bases and 3 bases, there was a span of 14 bases.